These T cell receptor beta chains were read from a single sample in a study of CD8+ T cells in alopecia areata. Method: immunoSEQ multiplex PCR; TCRdb's copy keeps in-frame clones and lacks some. Here the sample spans 170,000 or so clones, roughly 61% being singletons. This material consisted of CD8+ T cells sorted from blood, taken at week 24, from a patient treated with tofacitinib. The receptors stem from a human donor with alopecia areata. Each CDR3 is given with its conserved first and last residue. A D gene is named only where the DNA matches it firmly. For some rows the clone size is stated as once, few or many, or as a class when expanded; others skip it.

>NA|15|NA|TRBJ2-1|TRBV5-6
TGTGCCAGCAGCGGAGGGATGGACGGTCACAATGAGCAGTTCTTC
CASSGGMDGHNEQFF
>NA|12|NA|TRBJ1-1|TRBV5-6
TGTGCCAGCAGCTTTGGGCAGATTGAAGCTTTCTTT
CASSFGQIEAFF
>NA|12|NA|TRBJ1-1|TRBV18
TGTGCCAGCTCCCGTCACAGGGTCCGAGCCTTCTTT
CASSRHRVRAFF
>few|15|TRBD2|TRBJ2-3|TRBV2
TGTGCCAGCAGTGACAGCGGGGCCTCGCCGGATACGCAGTATTTT
CASSDSGASPDTQYF
>few|19|NA|TRBJ2-6|TRBV27
TGTGCCAGCAGTCCTATATCAGGGGTCACGGGGAGAGGGGCCAACGTCCTGACTTTC
CASSPISGVTGRGANVLTF
>NA|13|NA|TRBJ2-1|TRBV7-9
TGTGCCAGCATGCATTTGTCCTACAATGAGCAGTTCTTC
CASMHLSYNEQFF
>few|15|NA|TRBJ1-1|TRBV5-1
TGCGCCAGCAGCTTGGAAGGGACGGCGAACACTGAAGCTTTCTTT
CASSLEGTANTEAFF
>NA|13|TRBD1|TRBJ1-2|TRBV29-1
TGCAGCGTGCCGGGACAGGGGAGGGATGGCTACACCTTC
CSVPGQGRDGYTF
>NA|14|TRBD1|TRBJ2-5|TRBV7-9
TGTGCCAGCAGCGGAAACAGGGGCCAAGAGACCCAGTACTTC
CASSGNRGQETQYF
>NA|13|TRBD1|TRBJ1-1|TRBV23-1
TGCGCCAGCAGTCAATCGGGACAGGGAGACGCTTTCTTT
CASSQSGQGDAFF
>few|12|NA|TRBJ1-1|TRBV7-9
TGTGCCAGCAGCTCGCCTAACACTGAAGCTTTCTTT
CASSSPNTEAFF
>NA|14|NA|TRBJ1-4|TRBV5-1
TGCGCCAGCAGCTTGGACGACGGCGATGAAAAACTGTTTTTT
CASSLDDGDEKLFF
>NA|11|TRBD2|TRBJ2-7|TRBV5-1
TGCGCCAGCAGCTGGGGGGGCGAGCAGTACTTC
CASSWGGEQYF
>NA|14|NA|TRBJ1-1|TRBV4-1
TGCGCCAGCAGCCGCGACCTTGGGAACACTGAAGCTTTCTTT
CASSRDLGNTEAFF
>medium-sized|14|NA|TRBJ1-1|TRBV11-2
TGTGCCAGCAGCTCGCCGGGGGTGGGCAACGAAGCTTTCTTT
CASSSPGVGNEAFF
>few|13|NA|TRBJ2-3|TRBV19
TGTGCCAGTAGTATCGGGAACACAGATACGCAGTATTTT
CASSIGNTDTQYF
>few|12|NA|TRBJ2-7|TRBV25-1
TGTGCCAGCAGTGAATGGGGGGCCGAGCAGTACTTC
CASSEWGAEQYF
>NA|12|NA|TRBJ2-7|TRBV2
TGTGCCAGCCGGGCAGGGGGGTACGAGCAGTACTTC
CASRAGGYEQYF
>NA|15|NA|TRBJ1-4|TRBV5-6
TGTGCCAGCAGCGACGACAGGCGTCCTAATGAAAAACTGTTTTTT
CASSDDRRPNEKLFF
>once|18|NA|TRBJ2-3|TRBV29-1
TGCAGCGCCAAGGGGGGTCCCCGAGACAAGGATCACACAGATACGCAGTATTTT
CSAKGGPRDKDHTDTQYF
>NA|14|NA|TRBJ2-1|TRBV11-1
TGTGCCAGCAGCCAAACGACGCTCTACAATGAGCAGTTCTTC
CASSQTTLYNEQFF
>NA|13|TRBD1|TRBJ1-4|TRBV30
TGTGCCCGCAGACAGGGGGTGCGGGAAAAACTGTTTTTT
CARRQGVREKLFF
>NA|13|TRBD1|TRBJ1-2|TRBV30
TGTGCCTGGAGTATGGAGGGGGCTGTAGGCTACACCTTC
CAWSMEGAVGYTF
>NA|14|NA|TRBJ1-5|TRBV18
TGTGCCAGCTCACCACCCGGGGCCAATCAGCCCCAGCATTTT
CASSPPGANQPQHF
>NA|13|NA|TRBJ1-2|TRBV10-2
TGCGCCAGCACCCGGACAGCAAACTATGGCTACACCTTC
CASTRTANYGYTF
>few|12|NA|TRBJ2-1|TRBV4-1
TGCGCCAGCAGCCAAGGGGGAAATGAGCAGTTCTTC
CASSQGGNEQFF
>NA|17|TRBD2|TRBJ2-1|TRBV4-2
TGTGCCAGCAGCCAAGTAGGACTAGCGGGGGGCGGGAATGAGCAGTTCTTC
CASSQVGLAGGGNEQFF
>NA|14|NA|TRBJ1-1|TRBV4-2
TGTGCCAGCAGCCAAGAACCTGGCAACACTGAAGCTTTCTTT
CASSQEPGNTEAFF
>NA|14|NA|TRBJ2-7|TRBV5-6
TGTGCCAGCACCCTACCTACGACGGGCTACGAGCAGTACTTC
CASTLPTTGYEQYF
>NA|16|NA|TRBJ2-7|TRBV4-1
TGCGCCAGCAGCCCCAATCTAAGGGGCTTCCCCTACGAGCAGTACTTC
CASSPNLRGFPYEQYF
>many|12|NA|TRBJ1-2|TRBV25-1
TGTGCCAGCAGAACAGGGTCCGATGGCTACACCTTC
CASRTGSDGYTF
>NA|16|NA|TRBJ1-2|TRBV15
TGTGCCACCAGCAGAGTTAGTGGGACAACTAACTATGGCTACACCTTC
CATSRVSGTTNYGYTF
>once|14|NA|TRBJ1-6|TRBV11-2
TGTGCCAGCAGCTCAGGGGTTATCAATTCACCCCTCCACTTT
CASSSGVINSPLHF
>NA|16|NA|TRBJ2-3|TRBV13
TGTGCCAGCAGCAACCAACTTCAATACCTCACAGATACGCAGTATTTT
CASSNQLQYLTDTQYF
>NA|16|TRBD1|TRBJ1-4|TRBV6-5
TGTGCCAGCAGTTACGCGATGACAGGGCTGGGTGAAAAACTGTTTTTT
CASSYAMTGLGEKLFF
>NA|16|NA|TRBJ1-6|TRBV6-5
TGTGCCAGCAGTTACTCGAGTCTACAGAGAAATTCACCCCTCCACTTT
CASSYSSLQRNSPLHF
>NA|15|NA|TRBJ2-4|TRBV25-1
TGTGCCAGCAGTGAATCAACAGGGATAAAAAACATTCAGTACTTC
CASSESTGIKNIQYF
>NA|14|TRBD1|TRBJ2-4|TRBV10-3
TGTGCCATCAGTGAAACGGGACAGGTGGCCATTCAGTACTTC
CAISETGQVAIQYF
>few|12|NA|TRBJ2-1|TRBV27
TGTGCCAGCAGTTCCTCGGGGTCTGAGCAGTTCTTC
CASSSSGSEQFF
>NA|13|NA|TRBJ1-4|TRBV5-1
TGCGCCAGCAGTGCCGGGGGGGATGAAAAACTGTTTTTT
CASSAGGDEKLFF
>few|14|NA|TRBJ2-1|TRBV29-1
TGCAGCGCCGGTGAGTGGGCCCGGACGGTTGAGCAGTTCTTC
CSAGEWARTVEQFF
>NA|15|TRBD1|TRBJ2-7|TRBV4-1
TGCGCCAGCAGCCAACAACAGGGGACGGTCTACGAGCAGTACTTC
CASSQQQGTVYEQYF
>NA|12|NA|TRBJ1-4|TRBV30
TGTGCCTGGAGTACGGCTAATGAAAAACTGTTTTTT
CAWSTANEKLFF
>NA|13|NA|TRBJ1-2|TRBV29-1
TGCAGCGTCCCCTCCACAGGGAACTATGGCTACACCTTC
CSVPSTGNYGYTF
>NA|17|NA|TRBJ2-5|TRBV27
TGTGCCAGCAGTCTAACCACCGGGACCTCCACTTTAGGGACCCAGTACTTC
CASSLTTGTSTLGTQYF
>NA|14|NA|TRBJ2-3|TRBV6-4
TGTGCCAGCAGCGGGGGCGTTAGCACAGATACGCAGTATTTT
CASSGGVSTDTQYF
>NA|15|NA|TRBJ2-1|TRBV6-6
TGTGCCAGCAGTCCTAATCTCAGCTCCTACAATGAGCAGTTCTTC
CASSPNLSSYNEQFF
>NA|12|NA|TRBJ2-7|TRBV15
TGTGCCACCAGCCCCGCGAGGGGCGAGCAGTACTTC
CATSPARGEQYF
>NA|15|NA|TRBJ1-1|TRBV4-1
TGCGCCAGCAGCCAGGCCGAAAGAGCCCCCACTGAAGCTTTCTTT
CASSQAERAPTEAFF
>NA|12|NA|TRBJ2-7|TRBV13
TGTGCCAGCAGCCAGGGGGGGAACGAGCAGTACTTC
CASSQGGNEQYF
>few|13|NA|TRBJ2-1|TRBV29-1
TGCAGCGTTGAGGCCTCCCCGGGCAATGAGCAGTTCTTC
CSVEASPGNEQFF
>NA|18|TRBD2|TRBJ2-5|TRBV5-1
TGCGCCAGCAGCGTCGGGACTAGCGGGGGGGCCGGTCAGGAGACCCAGTACTTC
CASSVGTSGGAGQETQYF
>once|15|TRBD1|TRBJ1-2|TRBV30
TGTGCCTTACCCCGGACAGGGGTCGAAGGCTATGGCTACACCTTC
CALPRTGVEGYGYTF
>NA|16|NA|TRBJ2-7|TRBV30
TGTGCCTGGAGTGGACTGCTTGGACATTCGTCCAACGAGCAGTACTTC
CAWSGLLGHSSNEQYF
>few|12|NA|TRBJ2-2|TRBV4-1
TGCGCCAGCAGTCAAGGAACCGGGGAGCTGTTTTTT
CASSQGTGELFF